This TCR beta chain was recovered during a study of T cell repertoires in cytomegalovirus infection. Turning to the study itself: Signatures in public TCR beta sequences pointed to both CMV infection and matching HLA type. Whole-study results and caveats: HLA-C-restricted CMV clonotypes gave the most frequent clonotype in two of eight donors.

The germline V gene has CDR1 LNHDA and CDR2 SQIVND (reference sequence). V lost 0 bases, J lost 10 bases, and 10 bases lay in between. This CDR3 spans 13 amino acids. Turning to this clonotype: Its specificity is not known.

TCRdb independently ran MiXCR on the reads; one entry per CDR3 protein. The profile shows fewer than 550,000 distinct CDR3 sequences, 10% to 12% of them singletons. The clonotype comes from a human donor in good health (CMV status not recorded). Some clones in this sample may be carry-over from other donors' samples. J is TRBJ1-5 and V is TRBV19; D unresolved. The sequenced material came from PBMCs. CDR3 in DNA: TGTGCCAGTAGTATAGATCGAAGGTTTCCCCAGCATTTT. Its translation: CASSIDRRFPQHF.